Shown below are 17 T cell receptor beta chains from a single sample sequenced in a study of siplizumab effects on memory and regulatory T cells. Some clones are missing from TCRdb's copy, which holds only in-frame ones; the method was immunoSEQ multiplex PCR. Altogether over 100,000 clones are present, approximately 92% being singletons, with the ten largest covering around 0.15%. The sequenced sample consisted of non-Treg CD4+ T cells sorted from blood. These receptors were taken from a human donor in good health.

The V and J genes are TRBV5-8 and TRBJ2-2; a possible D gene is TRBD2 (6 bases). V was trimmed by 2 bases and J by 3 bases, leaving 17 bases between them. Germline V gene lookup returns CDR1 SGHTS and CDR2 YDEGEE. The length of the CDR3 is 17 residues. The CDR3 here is CASSFHPGGVDTGELFF. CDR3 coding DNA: TGTGCCAGCAGCTTTCACCCCGGGGGTGTAGACACCGGGGAGCTGTTTTTT.

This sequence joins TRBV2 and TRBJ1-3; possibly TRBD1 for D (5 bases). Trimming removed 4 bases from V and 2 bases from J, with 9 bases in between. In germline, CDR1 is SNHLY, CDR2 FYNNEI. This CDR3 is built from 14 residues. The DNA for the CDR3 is TGTGCCAGCAGTGCTGGGACGGCTGGAAACACCATATATTTT. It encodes CASSAGTAGNTIYF.

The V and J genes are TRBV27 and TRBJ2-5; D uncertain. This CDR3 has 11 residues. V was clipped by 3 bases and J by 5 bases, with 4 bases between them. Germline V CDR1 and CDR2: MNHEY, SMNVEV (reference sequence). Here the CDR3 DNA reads TGTGCCAGCAGTTTTCGGGAGACCCAGTACTTC. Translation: CASSFRETQYF.

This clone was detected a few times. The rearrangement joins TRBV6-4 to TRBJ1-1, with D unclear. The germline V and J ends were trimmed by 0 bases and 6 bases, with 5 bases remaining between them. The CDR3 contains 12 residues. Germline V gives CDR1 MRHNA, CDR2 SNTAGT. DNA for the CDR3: TGTGCCAGCAGTGACTCCGATCCTGAAGCTTTCTTT. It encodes CASSDSDPEAFF.

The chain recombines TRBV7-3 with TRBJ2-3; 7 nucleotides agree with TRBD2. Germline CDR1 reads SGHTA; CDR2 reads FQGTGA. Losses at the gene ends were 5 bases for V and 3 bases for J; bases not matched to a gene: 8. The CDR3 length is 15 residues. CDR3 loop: CASSRGSGETDTQYF. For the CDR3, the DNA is TGTGCCAGCAGCCGGGGGAGCGGGGAGACAGATACGCAGTATTTT.

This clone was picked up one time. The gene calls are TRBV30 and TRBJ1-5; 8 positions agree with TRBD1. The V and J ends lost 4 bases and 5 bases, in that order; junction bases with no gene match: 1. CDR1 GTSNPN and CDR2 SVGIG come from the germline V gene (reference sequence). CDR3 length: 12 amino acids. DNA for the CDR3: TGTGCCTGGAACAGGGGGGATCAGCCCCAGCATTTT. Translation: CAWNRGDQPQHF.

The CDR3 DNA follows: TGTGCCAGCAGCCTAACCACAGATACGCAGTATTTT. Translation gives CASSLTTDTQYF. J is TRBJ2-3 and V is TRBV4-2, with D unresolved. Germline assignment: CDR1 LGHNA and CDR2 YNFKEQ. The V and J ends lost 4 bases and 2 bases respectively, with 4 bases between them. The CDR3 totals 12 residues.

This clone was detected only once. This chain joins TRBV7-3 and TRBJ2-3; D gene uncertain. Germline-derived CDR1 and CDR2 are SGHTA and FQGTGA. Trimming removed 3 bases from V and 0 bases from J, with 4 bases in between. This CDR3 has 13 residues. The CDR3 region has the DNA TGTGCCAGCAGCTTCGGTAGCACAGATACGCAGTATTTT. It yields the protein CASSFGSTDTQYF.

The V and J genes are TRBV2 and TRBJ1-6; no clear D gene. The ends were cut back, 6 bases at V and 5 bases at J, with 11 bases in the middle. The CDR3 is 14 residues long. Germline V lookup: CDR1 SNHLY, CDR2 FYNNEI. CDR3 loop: CASRKQENNSPLHF. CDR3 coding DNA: TGTGCCAGCAGAAAGCAGGAGAATAATTCACCCCTCCACTTT.

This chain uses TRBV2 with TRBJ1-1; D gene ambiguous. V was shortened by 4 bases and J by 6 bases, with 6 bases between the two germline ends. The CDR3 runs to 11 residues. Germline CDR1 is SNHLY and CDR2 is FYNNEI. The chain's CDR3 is CASSGIPEAFF. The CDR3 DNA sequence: TGTGCCAGCAGTGGAATTCCTGAAGCTTTCTTT.

The CDR3 DNA sequence: TGTGCCAGCAGTTTATGGAAAAACCCAAGGGCCAGGGGGGCTGGCTATGGCTACACCTTC. It translates to CASSLWKNPRARGAGYGYTF. This chain joins TRBV28 and TRBJ1-2, with 7 bases identical to TRBD1. Germline-derived CDR1 and CDR2 are MDHEN and SYDVKM. V trimming: 0 bases; J trimming: 4 bases; junction bases outside the gene matches: 20. CDR3 length: 20 residues.

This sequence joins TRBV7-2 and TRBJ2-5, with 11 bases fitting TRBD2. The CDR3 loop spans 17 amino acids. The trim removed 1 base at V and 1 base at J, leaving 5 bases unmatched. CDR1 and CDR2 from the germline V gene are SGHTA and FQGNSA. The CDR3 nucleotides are TGTGCCAGCAGCTTAGGTTTCGGGACTAGCGGCCAAGAGACCCAGTACTTC. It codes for CASSLGFGTSGQETQYF. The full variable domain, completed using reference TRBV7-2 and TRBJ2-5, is GAGVSQSPSNKVTEKGKDVELRCDPISGHTALYWYRQSLGQGLEFLIYFQGNSAPDKSGLPSDRFSAERTGGSVSTLTIQRTQQEDSAVYLCASSLGFGTSGQETQYFGPGTRLLVL.

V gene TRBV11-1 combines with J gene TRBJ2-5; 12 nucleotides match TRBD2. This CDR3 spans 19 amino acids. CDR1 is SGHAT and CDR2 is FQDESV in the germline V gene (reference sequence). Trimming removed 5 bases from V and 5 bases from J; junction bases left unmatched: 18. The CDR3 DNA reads TGTGCCAGCAGCGAAATCTCCCTAGCGGGGGGGCCCTTTAGGGAGACCCAGTACTTC. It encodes CASSEISLAGGPFRETQYF. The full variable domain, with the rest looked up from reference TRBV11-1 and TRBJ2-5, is EAEVAQSPRYKITEKSQAVAFWCDPISGHATLYWYRQILGQGPELLVQFQDESVVDDSQLPKDRFSAERLKGVDSTLKIQPAELGDSAMYLCASSEISLAGGPFRETQYFGPGTRLLVL.

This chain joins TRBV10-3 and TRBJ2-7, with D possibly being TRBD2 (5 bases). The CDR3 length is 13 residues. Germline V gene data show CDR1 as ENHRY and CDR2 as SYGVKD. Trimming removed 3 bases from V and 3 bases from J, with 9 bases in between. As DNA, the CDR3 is TGTGCCATCAGTGAAGCGGACCTCTACGAGCAGTACTTC. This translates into CAISEADLYEQYF.

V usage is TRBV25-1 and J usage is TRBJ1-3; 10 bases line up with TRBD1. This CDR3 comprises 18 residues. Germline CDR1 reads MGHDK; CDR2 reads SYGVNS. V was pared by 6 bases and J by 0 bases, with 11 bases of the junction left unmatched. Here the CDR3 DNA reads TGTGCCAGCAGCTCCGGGACAGGGGCGCGAATCTCTGGAAACACCATATATTTT. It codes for CASSSGTGARISGNTIYF. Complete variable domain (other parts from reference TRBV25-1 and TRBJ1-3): EADIYQTPRYLVIGTGKKITLECSQTMGHDKMYWYQQDPGMELHLIHYSYGVNSTEKGDLSSESTVSRIRTEHFPLTLESARPSHTSQYLCASSSGTGARISGNTIYFGEGSWLTVV.

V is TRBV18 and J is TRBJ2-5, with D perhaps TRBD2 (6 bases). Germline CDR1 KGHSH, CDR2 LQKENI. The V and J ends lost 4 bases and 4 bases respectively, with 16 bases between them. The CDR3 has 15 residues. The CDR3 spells CASSLTRGSGETQYF. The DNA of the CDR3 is TGTGCCAGCTCACTTACGCGCGGTAGCGGAGAGACCCAGTACTTC.

The CDR3 here is CASRDQGSGELFF. The CDR3 region has the DNA TGTGCCAGCAGGGACCAGGGGTCCGGGGAGCTGTTTTTT. The gene calls are TRBV2 and TRBJ2-2; D is perhaps TRBD1 (6 bases). Trimming stripped 6 bases from V and 6 bases from J, with 11 bases between. Germline CDR1 is SNHLY and CDR2 is FYNNEI. This CDR3 comprises 13 residues.